Presented here are 21 T cell receptor beta chains from one specimen sequenced in a study of blood T cell repertoires in COVID-19. Sequencing used immunoSEQ multiplex PCR; TCRdb keeps in-frame clones, though not all of them. The table shows hundreds of thousands of clones, with 82% occurring only once. The sequenced sample was peripheral blood. Source of these receptors: a woman at least 80 years old with acute or convalescent COVID-19.

The gene calls are TRBV6-5 and TRBJ1-3; D perhaps matches TRBD1 (6 bases). The CDR3 sequence is 14 residues long. Looked up from germline, CDR1 is MNHEY and CDR2 is SVGAGI. V was pared by 5 bases and J by 3 bases, with 11 bases between. CDR3 DNA sequence: TGTGCCAGCAGTATTCCAGGGGTTGGAAACACCATATATTTT. Residues: CASSIPGVGNTIYF.

This chain's CDR3 is CASAPPTGYEQYF. The CDR3 nucleotides read TGTGCCTCCGCGCCTCCGACAGGGTACGAGCAGTACTTC. The chain has TRBV5-5 and TRBJ2-7; 7 bases line up with TRBD1. The germline CDR1 and CDR2 sequences are SGHKS and YYEKEE (reference sequence). The CDR3 totals 13 residues. With 10 bases clipped from V and 4 bases from J, the junction kept 11 bases outside the gene matches.

This chain joins TRBV7-8 and TRBJ1-6, with D perhaps matching TRBD1 (6 bases). This CDR3 contains 14 residues. The V end was cut by 2 bases, the J end by 8 bases, with 10 bases between. Germline assignment: CDR1 SGHVS and CDR2 FQNEAQ. The CDR3 loop is CASSLPGVDSPLHF. For the CDR3, the DNA is TGTGCCAGCAGCTTACCAGGGGTAGATTCACCCCTCCACTTT. Full variable domain (outside the CDR3, taken from reference TRBV7-8 and TRBJ1-6): GAGVSQSPRYKVAKRGQDVALRCDPISGHVSLFWYQQALGQGPEFLTYFQNEAQLDKSGLPSDRFFAERPEGSVSTLKIQRTQQEDSAVYLCASSLPGVDSPLHFGNGTRLTVT.

This clone was detected only once. This chain connects TRBV7-2 to TRBJ1-1; tentatively, D is TRBD1 (6 bases). This CDR3 has 13 residues. The germline V and J ends were trimmed by 6 bases and 3 bases, with 11 bases remaining between them. Germline-derived CDR1 and CDR2 are SGHTA and FQGNSA. In DNA, the CDR3 is TGTGCCAGCAGTTTCCACAGGGACACTGAAGCTTTCTTT. This codes for CASSFHRDTEAFF.

The genes are TRBV3-1 (or the pseudogene TRBV3-2) and TRBJ2-2, with D possibly TRBD1 on 6 matching bases. This CDR3 comprises 18 residues. The germline CDR1 and CDR2 sequences are LGHDT and YNNKEL (reference sequence). Trimming stripped 1 base from V and 3 bases from J, with 18 bases between. Written as DNA, the CDR3 is TGTGCCAGCAGCCAAGCCCCCAGGGGTCCCAAATACACCGGGGAGCTGTTTTTT. It specifies CASSQAPRGPKYTGELFF.

The chain has TRBV18 and TRBJ1-3; D is ambiguous. CDR1 and CDR2 (germline): KGHSH, LQKENI. This CDR3 is 16 amino acids long. Trimming cost V 2 bases and J 1 base, with 12 bases left between them. The CDR3 DNA sequence: TGTGCCAGCTCACCAGTCCCTGAGACTTCTGGAAACACCATATATTTT. Encoded protein: CASSPVPETSGNTIYF.

V is TRBV19 and J is TRBJ1-1; the D is unclear. CDR1 LNHDA and CDR2 SQIVND come from the germline V gene (reference sequence). Trimming took 3 bases from V and 4 from J, leaving 9 bases between them. The CDR3 contains 13 residues. CDR3 in amino acids: CASSIEGFTEAFF. The CDR3 DNA sequence: TGTGCCAGTAGTATTGAGGGTTTCACTGAAGCTTTCTTT.

The sample holds a few counts of this clone. The rearrangement links TRBV6-5 to TRBJ1-1; D perhaps matches TRBD1 (6 bases). Germline CDR1 MNHEY, CDR2 SVGAGI. The V end lost 6 bases, the J end lost 1 base, and 15 bases lay between the germline ends. CDR3 length: 15 residues. The DNA of the CDR3 is TGTGCCAGCAGGACCCATTACAGGGAGAACACTGAAGCTTTCTTT. Translated, it gives CASRTHYRENTEAFF.

The sample holds one count of this clone. V usage is TRBV11-3 and J usage is TRBJ1-3; D is unresolved. Germline-derived CDR1 and CDR2 are SGHNT and YENEEA. V shed 3 bases and J shed 0 bases, with 6 bases lying between them. The CDR3 length is 14 residues. CDR3 sequence (DNA): TGTGCCAGCAGCTTGAGTATCTCTGGAAACACCATATATTTT. Protein sequence: CASSLSISGNTIYF.

The chain carries TRBV7-2 and TRBJ2-7, with TRBD2 identical over 7 bases. The length of the CDR3 is 13 residues. Per the germline V gene, CDR1 is SGHTA and CDR2 is FQGNSA. The ends lost 1 base at V and 7 bases at J; junction bases unmatched: 4. The CDR3 bases are TGTGCCAGCAGCTTAGAAGCGGGGTTGGAGCAGTACTTC. This encodes CASSLEAGLEQYF. Full variable domain (rest looked up from reference TRBV7-2 and TRBJ2-7): GAGVSQSPSNKVTEKGKDVELRCDPISGHTALYWYRQSLGQGLEFLIYFQGNSAPDKSGLPSDRFSAERTGGSVSTLTIQRTQQEDSAVYLCASSLEAGLEQYFGPGTRLTVT.

The chain couples TRBV18 to TRBJ1-1; D unresolved. Trimming pared 3 bases from V and 1 base from J, leaving 15 bases between. Germline CDR1 reads KGHSH; CDR2 reads LQKENI. CDR3 size: 16 residues. CDR3 sequence (DNA): TGTGCCAGCTCACCGCAAGTGGGCAACAAGAACACTGAAGCTTTCTTT. Encoded protein: CASSPQVGNKNTEAFF.

The genes are TRBV7-2 and TRBJ2-3, with 10 nucleotides matching TRBD2. V was clipped by 2 bases and J by 3 bases; unmatched bases: 5. The CDR3 runs to 16 residues. Germline-derived CDR1 and CDR2 are SGHTA and FQGNSA. The CDR3 coding sequence is TGTGCCAGCAGCTTATCCAGCGGGGGGGTAACAGATACGCAGTATTTT. It encodes CASSLSSGGVTDTQYF.

The chain is built from TRBV7-8 and TRBJ1-5; 8 bases are a match to TRBD1. Germline CDR1 reads SGHVS; CDR2 reads FQNEAQ. Losses at the gene ends were 5 bases for V and 6 bases for J; bases not matched to a gene: 6. The CDR3 covers 14 residues. The CDR3 nucleotides are TGTGCCAGCAGCCCCCAGGGGGCCGGTCAGCCCCAGCATTTT. It codes for CASSPQGAGQPQHF.

CDR3 residues: CAIRRDRADTEAFF. The CDR3 DNA reads as TGTGCCATCAGGAGGGACAGGGCGGACACTGAAGCTTTCTTT. The chain links TRBV10-3 to TRBJ1-1; 9 nucleotides agree with TRBD1. V gave up 6 bases and J gave up 3 bases; unmatched junction bases: 5. This CDR3 spans 14 amino acids. Germline V lookup: CDR1 ENHRY, CDR2 SYGVKD.

This clone was recorded once. CDR3 sequence: CASSKRGGGELFF. The CDR3 DNA sequence: TGTGCCAGCAGCAAGCGGGGAGGCGGGGAGCTGTTTTTT. The rearrangement joins TRBV27 to TRBJ2-2; 7 nucleotides align to TRBD2. The CDR3 sequence is 13 residues long. In germline, CDR1 is MNHEY, CDR2 SMNVEV (reference sequence). V trimming: 6 bases; J trimming: 7 bases; junction bases outside the gene matches: 5.

V is TRBV7-9 and J is TRBJ2-1; 15 bases agree with TRBD2. The CDR3 is made up of 15 amino acids. Trimming removed 6 bases from V and 9 bases from J; junction bases left unmatched: 6. In germline, CDR1 is SEHNR, CDR2 FQNEAQ (reference sequence). In nucleotides, the CDR3 is TGTGCCAGCAGGTTCCCGGGACTAGCGGGGGGTGAGCAGTTCTTC. Residues: CASRFPGLAGGEQFF.

The genes are TRBV6-5 and TRBJ1-5; the D gene is possibly TRBD1 (6 bases). V lost 4 bases and J lost 0, with 7 bases in between. The CDR3 length is 14 residues. Germline lookup yields CDR1 MNHEY and CDR2 SVGAGI. The CDR3 is CASSWTASNQPQHF. The CDR3 DNA is TGTGCCAGCAGTTGGACAGCTAGCAATCAGCCCCAGCATTTT.

This clone was picked up a small number of times. The chain carries TRBV28 and TRBJ1-1; D call uncertain. The germline V and J ends were trimmed by 11 bases and 0 bases, with 13 bases remaining between them. This CDR3 spans 13 amino acids. Germline assignment: CDR1 MDHEN and CDR2 SYDVKM. The CDR3 region is CACLGFMNTEAFF. The DNA for the CDR3 is TGTGCCTGCCTAGGATTCATGAACACTGAAGCTTTCTTT.

The chain recombines TRBV7-2 with TRBJ1-6; the D is unclear. Germline V gene lookup returns CDR1 SGHTA and CDR2 FQGNSA. The V end lost 5 bases, the J end lost 11 bases, and 19 bases lay between the germline ends. The CDR3 consists of 15 residues. The CDR3 DNA reads TGTGCCAGCAGCCTAGATCTCTCGGGTATAACACCCCTCCACTTT. Encoded protein: CASSLDLSGITPLHF.

This clone appeared a single time. The rearrangement joins TRBV12-3 or TRBV12-4 to TRBJ1-2; D is unclear. This CDR3 has 12 residues. The V gene lost 5 bases and the J gene lost 1 base, with 5 bases spanning the gap. CDR3 DNA: TGTGCCAGCAGTACAGTTAACTATGGCTACACCTTC. This translates into CASSTVNYGYTF.

J is TRBJ1-5 and V is TRBV7-9, with D uncertain. The CDR3 has 14 residues. The germline V gene encodes CDR1 SEHNR and CDR2 FQNEAQ (reference sequence). The V and J ends lost 3 bases and 11 bases respectively, with 17 bases between them. The CDR3 DNA is TGTGCCAGCAGCTTGGCCGGGTCGTTCGGAGCCCAGCATTTT. It is translated as CASSLAGSFGAQHF.